This TCR beta chain came from a study of T-cell reconstitution after alpha-beta-depleted transplantation in children. Study-level results: The study reportedly traced alpha-beta T cells about two months after transplant to several hundred expanded graft clones.

This clonotype was counted many times. Its antigen is not known. A TCRbeta library incorporating unique molecular identifiers was prepared. TCRdb fed the PCR reads into MiXCR, producing one record per CDR3 protein. Of 240,000 or so distinct CDR3 sequences listed, roughly 8.2% are singletons. Losses at the gene ends were 4 bases for V and 2 bases for J; bases not matched to a gene: 0. CDR3 length: 15 residues. CDR1 KGHSH and CDR2 LQKENI come from the germline V gene. The sample here was PBMCs, mostly from graft donor cells, taken 180 days after TCRalphabeta/CD19-depleted stem cell transplant. The V gene is TRBV18, the J gene TRBJ2-5, with 14 bases aligning to TRBD2. The sequence was collected from a male patient between 10 and 17 years old who had a stem cell transplant for acute lymphoblastic leukemia, so the T cells may come from the graft donor. CDR3 coding DNA: TGTGCCAGCTCACGGACTAGCGGGGGGCAAGAGACCCAGTACTTC. Its protein is CASSRTSGGQETQYF.